This T cell receptor (beta chain) was recovered during a study of STAT5B mutations in CD4+ large granular lymphocyte leukemia. The CDR3 covers 15 residues. Per the germline V gene, CDR1 is SNHLY and CDR2 is FYNNEI. The V segment lost 1 base and the J segment 0 bases; nucleotides outside the gene matches: 3. Per the study methods: The detection floor for productive clonotype frequency was 2.59 x 10-5. Clones were read by immunoSEQ multiplex PCR, and TCRdb kept only the in-frame ones, dropping some. D and trimming were read from the DNA, whereas the V and J calls and clone size are those reported in that table. The profile shows approximately 31,000 clones, around 67% of them singletons.

The V and J genes are TRBV2 and TRBJ2-7; 7 bases align to TRBD2. The receptor was isolated from a human donor in good health. What was sequenced was CD4+ T cells from blood buffy coats. The CDR3 DNA sequence: TGTGCCAGCAGTGAAGAAGCGGGGTTCTCCTACGAGCAGTACTTC. Translated, it gives CASSEEAGFSYEQYF.